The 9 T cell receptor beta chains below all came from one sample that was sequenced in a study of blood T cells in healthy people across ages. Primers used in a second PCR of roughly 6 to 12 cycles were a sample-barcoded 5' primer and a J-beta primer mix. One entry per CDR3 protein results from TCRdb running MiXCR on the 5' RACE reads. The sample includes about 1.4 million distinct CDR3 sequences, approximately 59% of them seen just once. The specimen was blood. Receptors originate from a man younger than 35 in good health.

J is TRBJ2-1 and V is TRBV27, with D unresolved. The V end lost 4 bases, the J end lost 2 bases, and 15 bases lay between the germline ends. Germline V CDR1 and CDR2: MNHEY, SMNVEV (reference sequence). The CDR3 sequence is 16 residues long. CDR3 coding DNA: TGTGCCAGCAGTTCTGGGGTATGGACCGCCTACAATGAGCAGTTCTTC. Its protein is CASSSGVWTAYNEQFF.

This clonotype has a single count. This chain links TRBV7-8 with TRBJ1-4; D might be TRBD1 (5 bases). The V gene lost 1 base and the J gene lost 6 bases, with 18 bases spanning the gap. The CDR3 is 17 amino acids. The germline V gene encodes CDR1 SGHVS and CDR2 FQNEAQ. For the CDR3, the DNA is TGTGCCAGCAGCTTAGAAGCTGCGGTCAGGGAGGATGAAAAACTGTTTTTT. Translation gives CASSLEAAVREDEKLFF.

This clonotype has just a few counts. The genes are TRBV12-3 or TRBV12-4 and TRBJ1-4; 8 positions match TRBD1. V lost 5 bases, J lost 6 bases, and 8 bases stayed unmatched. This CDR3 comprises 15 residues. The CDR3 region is CASSADREPDEKLFF. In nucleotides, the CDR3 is TGTGCCAGCAGTGCGGACAGGGAACCGGATGAAAAACTGTTTTTT.

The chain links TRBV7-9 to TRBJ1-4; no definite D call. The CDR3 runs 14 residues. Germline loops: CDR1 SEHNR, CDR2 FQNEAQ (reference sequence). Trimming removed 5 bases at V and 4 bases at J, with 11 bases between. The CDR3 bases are TGTGCCAGCAGCCCCGGCAGCTATAATGAAAAACTGTTTTTT. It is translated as CASSPGSYNEKLFF.

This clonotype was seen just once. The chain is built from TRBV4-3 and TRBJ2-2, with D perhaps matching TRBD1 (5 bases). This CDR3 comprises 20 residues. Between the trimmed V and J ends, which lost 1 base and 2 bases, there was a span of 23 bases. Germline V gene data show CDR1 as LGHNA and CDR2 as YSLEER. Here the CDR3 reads CASSQAIVRVLRTNTGELFF. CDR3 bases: TGCGCCAGCAGCCAAGCTATAGTCCGGGTACTTAGGACAAACACCGGGGAGCTGTTTTTT.

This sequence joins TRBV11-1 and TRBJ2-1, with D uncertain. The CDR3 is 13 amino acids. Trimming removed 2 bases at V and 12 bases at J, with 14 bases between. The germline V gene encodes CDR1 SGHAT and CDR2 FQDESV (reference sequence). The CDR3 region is CASSLMNQVGQFF. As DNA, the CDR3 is TGTGCCAGCAGCTTAATGAATCAAGTCGGGCAGTTCTTC.

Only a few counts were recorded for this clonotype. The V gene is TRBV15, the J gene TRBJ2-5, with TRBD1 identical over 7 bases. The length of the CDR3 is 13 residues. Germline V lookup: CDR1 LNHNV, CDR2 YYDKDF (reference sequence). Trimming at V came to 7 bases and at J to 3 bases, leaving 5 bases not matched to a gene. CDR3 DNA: TGTGCCACCATCTCTACAGGGGAAGAGACCCAGTACTTC. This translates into CATISTGEETQYF.

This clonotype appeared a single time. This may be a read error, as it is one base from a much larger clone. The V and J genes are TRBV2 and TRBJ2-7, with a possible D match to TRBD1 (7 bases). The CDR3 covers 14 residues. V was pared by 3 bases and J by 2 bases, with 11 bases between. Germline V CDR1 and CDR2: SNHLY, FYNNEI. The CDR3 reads CASSERDRAYEQYF. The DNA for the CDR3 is TGTGCCAGCAGTGAGCGGGACAGAGCCTACGAGCAGTACTTC.

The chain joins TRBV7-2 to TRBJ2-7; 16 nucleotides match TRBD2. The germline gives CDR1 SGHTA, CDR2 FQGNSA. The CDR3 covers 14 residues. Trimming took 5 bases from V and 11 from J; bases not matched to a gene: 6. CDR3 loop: CASSTLGTSGREYF. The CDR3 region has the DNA TGTGCCAGCAGCACACTGGGGACTAGCGGGAGGGAGTACTTC. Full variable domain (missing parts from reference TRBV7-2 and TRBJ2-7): GAGVSQSPSNKVTEKGKDVELRCDPISGHTALYWYRQSLGQGLEFLIYFQGNSAPDKSGLPSDRFSAERTGGSVSTLTIQRTQQEDSAVYLCASSTLGTSGREYFGPGTRLTVT.